This T cell receptor beta chain stems from a study of beta chain features in type 1 diabetes. Study information: Examination spanned 100 million to 120 million sorted cells from all samples. Broader study findings: Shorter TCRB CDR3s, moderately but significantly so, were found in Type 1 diabetes patients in all four CD4+ subsets. PCR might preferentially amplify shorter templates, equally in patients and controls.

Trimming left V 3 bases short and J 7 bases short, with 6 bases between. The CDR3 totals 12 residues. Germline V lookup: CDR1 SEHNR, CDR2 FQNEAQ (reference sequence). The isolated RNA, all of it, was reverse transcribed, so expressed TCRB transcripts were what got sequenced. Using immunoSEQ multiplex PCR, the repertoire was profiled, and TCRdb retains in-frame clones only, with some absent. The sample includes 250,000 to 300,000 clones, 14% of them seen just once. This clone was recorded a few times. What it binds is not known. Researchers reported sorting CD4+ naive, central memory, regulatory and stem cell-like memory cells via CD45RO/CCR7/CD25/CD127/CD95/CD27.

This TCR came from a man aged 25-45 years with type 1 diabetes. The chain joins TRBV7-9 to TRBJ2-2; D unresolved. The sequenced sample was naive CD4+ T cells from blood. The CDR3 region has the DNA TGTGCCAGCAGCTTTGATAGCGGGGAGCTGTTTTTT. Translated, it gives CASSFDSGELFF.